The rows below give T cell receptor beta chains drawn from one sample of a study of long-term antiretroviral therapy in people with HIV. Assay: immunoSEQ multiplex PCR; the TCRdb copy retains only in-frame clones and omits some. The profile covers 15,000 to 20,000 clones, with less than 85% appearing a single time and under 6.5% taken by the ten largest. The sample here was unsorted PBMCs, taken at the start of antiretroviral therapy, before treatment. These TCRs come from a man younger than 35 with HIV. Each CDR3 is given with its conserved first and last residue. Each record gives: J gene, clone size, D gene, V gene, CDR3 protein, CDR3 DNA. D genes are given only for firm matches. Not all rows give a size; the values are once, few, many and, for expanded clones, a class.

J gene: TRBJ1-3
clone size: .
D gene: .
V gene: TRBV28
CDR3 protein: CASSFGGPLSNTIYF
CDR3 DNA: TGTGCCAGCAGTTTTGGAGGTCCTCTCTCGAACACCATATATTTT

J gene: TRBJ2-4
clone size: .
D gene: .
V gene: TRBV6-6
CDR3 protein: CASSYEGLENIQYF
CDR3 DNA: TGTGCCAGCAGTTATGAGGGGCTGGAAAACATTCAGTACTTC

J gene: TRBJ2-5
clone size: .
D gene: TRBD2
V gene: TRBV5-1
CDR3 protein: CASSRTSGRSSGGETQYF
CDR3 DNA: TGCGCCAGCAGCCGCACGAGCGGGAGGTCCTCCGGGGGGGAGACCCAGTACTTC

J gene: TRBJ2-7
clone size: few
D gene: .
V gene: TRBV7-9
CDR3 protein: CASSPSPGHEQYF
CDR3 DNA: TGTGCCAGCAGCCCCTCCCCAGGGCACGAGCAGTACTTC

J gene: TRBJ2-7
clone size: .
D gene: .
V gene: TRBV28
CDR3 protein: CASKDLSGIAHEQYF
CDR3 DNA: TGTGCCAGCAAAGACTTAAGCGGAATAGCCCACGAGCAGTACTTC

J gene: TRBJ2-7
clone size: few
D gene: .
V gene: TRBV19
CDR3 protein: CASSIGSSPYEQYF
CDR3 DNA: TGTGCCAGTAGTATCGGCTCGAGCCCATACGAGCAGTACTTC

J gene: TRBJ2-7
clone size: .
D gene: .
V gene: TRBV5-6
CDR3 protein: CASSNIPYEQYF
CDR3 DNA: TGTGCCAGCAGCAACATACCCTACGAGCAGTACTTC

J gene: TRBJ2-3
clone size: .
D gene: .
V gene: TRBV27
CDR3 protein: CASSLYRTAFTDTQYF
CDR3 DNA: TGTGCCAGCAGTTTATACCGGACAGCTTTCACAGATACGCAGTATTTT

J gene: TRBJ1-3
clone size: few
D gene: .
V gene: TRBV25-1
CDR3 protein: CASLGWENTIYF
CDR3 DNA: TGTGCCAGCCTGGGGTGGGAAAACACCATATATTTT

J gene: TRBJ1-5
clone size: .
D gene: .
V gene: TRBV5-1
CDR3 protein: CASSLSGSNQPQHF
CDR3 DNA: TGCGCCAGCAGCTTAAGCGGCTCTAATCAGCCCCAGCATTTT

J gene: TRBJ2-7
clone size: .
D gene: .
V gene: TRBV6-5
CDR3 protein: CATSMGAGYEQYF
CDR3 DNA: TGTGCCACCAGCATGGGAGCGGGCTACGAGCAGTACTTC

J gene: TRBJ2-2
clone size: .
D gene: .
V gene: TRBV14
CDR3 protein: CASSQDWRALGLVNGELFF
CDR3 DNA: TGTGCCAGCAGCCAAGATTGGCGAGCGTTGGGGCTTGTTAACGGGGAGCTGTTTTTT

J gene: TRBJ2-7
clone size: .
D gene: .
V gene: TRBV5-6
CDR3 protein: CASSLAGLWYEQYF
CDR3 DNA: TGTGCCAGCAGCTTGGCTGGTCTTTGGTACGAGCAGTACTTC

J gene: TRBJ2-6
clone size: .
D gene: .
V gene: TRBV4-2
CDR3 protein: CASSQAEGSGANVLTF
CDR3 DNA: TGTGCCAGCAGCCAAGCGGAGGGGTCTGGGGCCAACGTCCTGACTTTC

J gene: TRBJ1-4
clone size: .
D gene: TRBD1
V gene: TRBV28
CDR3 protein: CASSLTGTGLSSKLFF
CDR3 DNA: TGTGCCAGCAGTCTTACCGGGACAGGGCTTTCGTCAAAACTGTTTTTT

J gene: TRBJ2-7
clone size: .
D gene: TRBD1
V gene: TRBV5-8
CDR3 protein: CASSRAGQGHYEQYF
CDR3 DNA: TGTGCCAGCAGCCGGGCAGGACAGGGGCACTACGAGCAGTACTTC

J gene: TRBJ2-5
clone size: .
D gene: .
V gene: TRBV11-2
CDR3 protein: CASSLVPLLQETQYF
CDR3 DNA: TGTGCCAGCAGCTTGGTCCCGCTCCTCCAAGAGACCCAGTACTTC

J gene: TRBJ1-4
clone size: .
D gene: .
V gene: TRBV28
CDR3 protein: CASSFSREKLFF
CDR3 DNA: TGTGCCAGCAGTTTCAGTCGTGAAAAACTGTTTTTT

J gene: TRBJ2-1
clone size: once
D gene: TRBD2
V gene: TRBV7-9
CDR3 protein: CASSQTSGRVLAGYNEQFF
CDR3 DNA: TGTGCCAGCAGCCAGACTAGCGGGAGGGTCCTCGCCGGATACAATGAGCAGTTCTTC

J gene: TRBJ2-7
clone size: .
D gene: .
V gene: TRBV19
CDR3 protein: CASSIETDYEQYF
CDR3 DNA: TGTGCCAGTAGTATCGAGACAGACTACGAGCAGTACTTC

J gene: TRBJ2-1
clone size: .
D gene: TRBD1
V gene: TRBV27
CDR3 protein: CASSAGQASSYNEQFF
CDR3 DNA: TGTGCCAGCAGCGCGGGACAGGCGAGCTCCTACAATGAGCAGTTCTTC